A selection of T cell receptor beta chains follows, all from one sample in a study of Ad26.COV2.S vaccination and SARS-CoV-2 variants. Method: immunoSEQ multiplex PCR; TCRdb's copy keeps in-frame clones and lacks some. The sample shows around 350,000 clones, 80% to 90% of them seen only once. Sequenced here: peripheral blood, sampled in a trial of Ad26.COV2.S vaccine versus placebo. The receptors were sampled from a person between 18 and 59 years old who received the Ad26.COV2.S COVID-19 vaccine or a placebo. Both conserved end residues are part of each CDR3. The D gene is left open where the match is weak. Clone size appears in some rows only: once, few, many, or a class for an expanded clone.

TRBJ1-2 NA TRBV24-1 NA CATSDPGYYGYTF TGTGCCACCAGTGATCCGGGGTACTATGGCTACACCTTC
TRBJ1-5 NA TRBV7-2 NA CASSLGGAEPQHF TGTGCCAGCAGCTTAGGGGGGGCTGAGCCCCAGCATTTT
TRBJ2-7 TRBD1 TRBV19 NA CASSPTGTGELYEQYF TGTGCCAGTAGTCCGACCGGGACAGGTGAACTATACGAGCAGTACTTC
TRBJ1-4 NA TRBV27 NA CASSLSALDTEKLFF TGTGCCAGCAGTTTATCGGCTCTAGATACCGAAAAACTGTTTTTT
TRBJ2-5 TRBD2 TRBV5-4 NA CASSSPGLESQTQYF TGTGCCAGCAGCTCACCGGGACTAGAATCCCAGACCCAGTACTTC
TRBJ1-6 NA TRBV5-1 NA CASSLHGFTDNSPLHF TGCGCCAGCAGCTTGCATGGATTTACTGATAATTCACCCCTCCACTTT
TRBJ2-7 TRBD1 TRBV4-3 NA CASSQEGTGGTEQYF TGCGCCAGCAGCCAAGAAGGGACAGGGGGGACCGAGCAGTACTTC
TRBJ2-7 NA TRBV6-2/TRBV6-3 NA CASSYKAGIMLTYEQYF TGTGCCAGCAGTTACAAAGCAGGGATAATGTTAACCTACGAGCAGTACTTC
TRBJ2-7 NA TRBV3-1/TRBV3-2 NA CASSHSPVDEQYF TGTGCCAGCAGCCACAGCCCGGTCGACGAGCAGTACTTC
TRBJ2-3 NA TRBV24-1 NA CATSDLPALSTDTQYF TGTGCCACCAGTGATCTGCCAGCCCTCAGCACAGATACGCAGTATTTT
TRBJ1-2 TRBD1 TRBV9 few CASSVAEGPGQGFGYTF TGTGCCAGCAGCGTAGCGGAGGGGCCGGGACAGGGTTTCGGCTACACCTTC
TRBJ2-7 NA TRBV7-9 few CASSPVRRSRREQYF TGTGCCAGCAGCCCGGTAAGGAGATCCAGGCGAGAGCAGTACTTC
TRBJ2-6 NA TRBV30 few CAWSSDVANVLTF TGTGCCTGGAGTTCGGACGTTGCCAACGTCCTGACTTTC
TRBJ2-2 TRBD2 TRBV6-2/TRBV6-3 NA CASSSPSGGAHTGELFF TGTGCCAGCAGTTCCCCTTCCGGGGGGGCCCACACCGGGGAGCTGTTTTTT
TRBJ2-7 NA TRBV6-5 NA CASRGTWEQYF TGTGCCAGCAGGGGTACATGGGAGCAGTACTTC
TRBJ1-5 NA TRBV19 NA CASSIGQASRNQPQHF TGTGCCAGTAGTATAGGACAGGCCTCGCGGAATCAGCCCCAGCATTTT
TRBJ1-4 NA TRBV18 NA CASSPQRINEKLFF TGTGCCAGCTCACCACAGAGGATCAATGAAAAACTGTTTTTT
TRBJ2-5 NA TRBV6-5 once CASSYVSGETQYF TGTGCCAGCAGTTACGTTTCAGGAGAGACCCAGTACTTC
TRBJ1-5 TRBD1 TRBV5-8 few CASSYGTGGFGNQPQHF TGTGCCAGCAGCTACGGGACAGGGGGGTTTGGCAATCAGCCCCAGCATTTT
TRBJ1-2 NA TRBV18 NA CASSPGLGAYGYTF TGTGCCAGCTCACCCGGACTGGGGGCCTATGGCTACACCTTC
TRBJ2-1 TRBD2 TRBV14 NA CASSQAIETSGRVSPSYNEQFF TGTGCCAGCAGCCAAGCTATCGAAACTAGCGGGAGGGTTTCGCCTTCCTACAATGAGCAGTTCTTC
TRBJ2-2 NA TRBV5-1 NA CASSWRPGPGEAGELFF TGCGCCAGCAGCTGGCGTCCGGGCCCTGGGGAAGCCGGGGAGCTGTTTTTT
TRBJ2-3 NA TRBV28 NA CASSLYRNTQYF TGTGCCAGCAGTTTATATCGAAATACGCAGTATTTT
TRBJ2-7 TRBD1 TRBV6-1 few CASSEGDRRYEQYF TGTGCCAGCAGTGAGGGGGACAGGCGCTACGAGCAGTACTTC
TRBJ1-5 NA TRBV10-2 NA CASSQTRTVTNQPQHF TGCGCCAGCAGTCAGACCCGGACGGTAACCAATCAGCCCCAGCATTTT
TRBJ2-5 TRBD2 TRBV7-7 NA CASSSGTSSGETQYF TGTGCCAGCAGCTCCGGGACTAGCAGTGGGGAGACCCAGTACTTC
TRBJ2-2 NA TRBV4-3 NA CASSQGVGGTGELFF TGCGCCAGCAGCCAAGGGGTTGGCGGGACCGGGGAGCTGTTTTTT
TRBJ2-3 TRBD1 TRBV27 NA CASRPRDSSTDTQYF TGTGCCAGCAGGCCAAGGGACAGTTCCACAGATACGCAGTATTTT
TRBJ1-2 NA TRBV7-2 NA CASSLSRDTAPYGYTF TGTGCCAGCAGCTTATCCCGGGACACCGCCCCATATGGCTACACCTTC
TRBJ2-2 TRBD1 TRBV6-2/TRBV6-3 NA CASSYTPYEAGGNTGELFF TGTGCCAGCAGTTACACCCCCTATGAGGCAGGGGGCAACACCGGGGAGCTGTTTTTT
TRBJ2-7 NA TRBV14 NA CASSQARLRSSSTYEQYF TGTGCCAGCAGCCAAGCTAGGCTGAGATCCTCGTCGACCTACGAGCAGTACTTC
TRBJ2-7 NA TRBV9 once CASSPPQGSWYEQYF TGTGCCAGCAGCCCCCCCCAGGGTAGCTGGTACGAGCAGTACTTC
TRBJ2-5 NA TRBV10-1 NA CAGRQDKETQYF TGCGCCGGCCGACAGGACAAAGAGACCCAGTACTTC
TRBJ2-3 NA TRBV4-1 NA CASRPPGADTQYF TGCGCCAGCAGACCACCAGGGGCAGATACGCAGTATTTT
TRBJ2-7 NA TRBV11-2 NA CASSSAPGYAYEQYF TGTGCCAGCAGCTCGGCCCCAGGGTACGCCTACGAGCAGTACTTC
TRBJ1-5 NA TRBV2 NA CASRGWVQPQHF TGTGCCAGCAGGGGATGGGTGCAGCCCCAGCATTTT
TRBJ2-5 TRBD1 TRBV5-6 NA CASSLRATGGTKTQYF TGTGCCAGCAGCTTAAGGGCGACAGGGGGCACAAAGACCCAGTACTTC
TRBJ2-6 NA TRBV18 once CASSPVSGLTTGANVLTF TGTGCCAGCTCACCAGTATCAGGGCTAACTACTGGGGCCAACGTCCTGACTTTC
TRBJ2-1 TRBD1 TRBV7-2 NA CASSLGQGAFYNEQFF TGTGCCAGCAGCTTAGGACAGGGGGCGTTTTACAATGAGCAGTTCTTC
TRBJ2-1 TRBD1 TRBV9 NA CASSGTGWEEQFF TGTGCCAGCAGCGGGACAGGGTGGGAGGAGCAGTTCTTC
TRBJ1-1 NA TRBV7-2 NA CASSQDRNTEAFF TGTGCTAGCAGCCAGGACAGGAACACTGAAGCTTTCTTT
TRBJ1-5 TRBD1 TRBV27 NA CASSSTAGTGGDWPQHF TGTGCCAGCAGTTCCACAGCCGGGACAGGGGGCGATTGGCCCCAGCATTTT
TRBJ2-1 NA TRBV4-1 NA CASRPLTGLLNEQFF TGCGCCAGCAGACCCTTGACGGGCTTACTAAATGAGCAGTTCTTC
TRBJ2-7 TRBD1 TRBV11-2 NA CASSPIIGTGEYEQYF TGTGCCAGCAGCCCGATTATCGGGACAGGGGAGTACGAGCAGTACTTC
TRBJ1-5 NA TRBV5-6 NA CASSLALESNQPQHF TGTGCCAGCAGCTTGGCCCTGGAAAGCAATCAGCCCCAGCATTTT
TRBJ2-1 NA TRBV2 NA CASRYRPGSNEQFF TGTGCCAGCAGGTATCGTCCAGGGTCCAATGAGCAGTTCTTC
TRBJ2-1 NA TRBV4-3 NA CASSQRDLNEQFF TGCGCCAGCAGCCAACGGGACTTGAATGAGCAGTTCTTC
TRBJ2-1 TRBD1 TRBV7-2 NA CADRPRQGARNNEQFF TGTGCCGACCGGCCTCGGCAGGGGGCGCGAAACAATGAGCAGTTCTTC
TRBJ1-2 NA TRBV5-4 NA CASSLGTETVVGYGYTF TGTGCCAGCAGCTTGGGGACCGAGACTGTAGTGGGCTATGGCTACACCTTC
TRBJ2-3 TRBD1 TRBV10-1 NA CASSDRTGSTDTQYF TGCGCCAGCTCCGACCGGACAGGGAGCACAGATACGCAGTATTTT
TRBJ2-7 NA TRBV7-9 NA CASSASQGQQYF TGTGCCAGCAGCGCCTCACAGGGCCAGCAGTACTTC
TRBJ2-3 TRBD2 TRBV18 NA CASSPGLASTDTQYF TGTGCCAGCTCACCGGGACTAGCGAGCACAGATACGCAGTATTTT
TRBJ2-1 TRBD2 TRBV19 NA CASRATSGGTGEQFF TGTGCCAGTAGAGCAACTAGCGGGGGAACGGGTGAGCAGTTCTTC